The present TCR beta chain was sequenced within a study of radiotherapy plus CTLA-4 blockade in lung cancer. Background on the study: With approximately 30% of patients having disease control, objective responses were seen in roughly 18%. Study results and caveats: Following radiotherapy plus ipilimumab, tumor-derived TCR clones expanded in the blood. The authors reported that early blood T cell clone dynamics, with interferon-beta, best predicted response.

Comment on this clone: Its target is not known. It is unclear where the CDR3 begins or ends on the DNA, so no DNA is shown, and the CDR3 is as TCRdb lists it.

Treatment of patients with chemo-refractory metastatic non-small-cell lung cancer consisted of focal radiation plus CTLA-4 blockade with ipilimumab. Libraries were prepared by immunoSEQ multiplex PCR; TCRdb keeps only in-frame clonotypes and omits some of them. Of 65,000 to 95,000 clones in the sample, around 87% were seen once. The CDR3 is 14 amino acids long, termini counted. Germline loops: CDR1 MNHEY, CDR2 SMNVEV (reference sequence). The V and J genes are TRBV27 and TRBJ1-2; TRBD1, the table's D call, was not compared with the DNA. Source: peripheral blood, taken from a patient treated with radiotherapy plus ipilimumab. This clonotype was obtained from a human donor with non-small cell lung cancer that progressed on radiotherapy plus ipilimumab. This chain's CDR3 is CANTTGFFGDGYTF.